The TCR beta chain under discussion was sequenced for a study of cytomegalovirus exposure and HLA in healthy donors (dated by TCRdb to about 2017). Context from the whole study: An earlier analysis of some 620 of the donors reported approximately 300 Gb of sequence data and roughly 120 million unique TCR beta sequences obtained from 180 million or so T cells. Alongside the repertoire data, information on donor age, sex, ethnicity and CMV serostatus was compiled. HLA typing covered class I and class II loci at four-digit resolution. Roughly five DR-DQ haplotypes were handled as single units for association and clustering because linkage in the cohort was strong. High-throughput TCR immunosequencing, statistical association of individual TCRs with disease status, and machine learning were combined to predict cytomegalovirus infection status. The T cell repertoires of under 750 subjects were profiled by immunosequencing and related to cytomegalovirus serostatus. A later analysis re-analyzed previously published TCR beta repertoires from 666 donors and added high-resolution HLA genotyping to study TCR occurrence patterns. An earlier analysis of around 580 of the donors used high-throughput TCR beta sequencing to judge whether each TCR beta V gene segment behaved as functional or pseudogenic. Roughly 300 gigabases of sequencing data and tens of millions of unique TCR sequences were included in an early release covering under 650 HLA-typed donors. Among the roughly 380 genotyped donors, under 90% belonged to the genetic ancestry cluster associated with self-reported Caucasian donors. Besides the first cohort of around 670 subjects, a separate validation cohort made up of over 100 different subjects was used. All discovery cohort repertoires had been generated using a single sequencing platform. Typing coverage differed by locus: A, B, C, DRB1 and DQB1 were typed in about 620-630 donors, DQA1 in about 510, DPA1 in some 570, and DPB1 in 400 to 490. A later genetic analysis used genome-wide SNP genotypes for about 60% of the roughly 670 donors, treating that subset as a discovery cohort. The later analysis used no new phenotypic data to find candidate immune exposures, relying instead on TCR beta sequences and their occurrence across donors. Across some 400 genotyped donors of the cohort, an average of roughly 200,000 unique TCR beta nucleotide sequences per donor were sequenced, and 15% to 20% of those sequences were non-productive. The study aimed to test whether cataloging public T cell receptors could reveal signatures of past pathogen exposure.

The cohort consisted of 670 or so healthy bone marrow donors. At the time of sampling, every cohort member was nominally healthy, though immune exposures that went unrecorded were likely present. The donor was CMV seropositive and was included in the group of 289 seropositive cohort members. Every donor gave a peripheral blood sample, and the peripheral blood mononuclear cells from that sample were used for TCR beta sequencing. Genomic DNA extraction from the blood cell samples was performed with the Qiagen DNeasy Blood Extraction Kit. Inclusive of the bounding cysteine and phenylalanine, the CDR3 is 13 residues long. Solely the CDR3 DNA is kept, with 39 bases framed from the first base. V lost 5 bases and J lost 8 bases, and the count of bases not matched to a germline gene is 8. The germline V gene encodes CDR1 WNHNN and CDR2 SYGVQD (reference sequence). Library creation used the immunoSEQ multiplex PCR assay. A mixture of 60 forward primers for TCR Vbeta segments and 13 reverse primers for TCR Jbeta segments was used in the multiplex PCR. The CDR3 region of rearranged TCR beta genes was amplified from genomic DNA by a multiplex PCR assay. Amplified TCR beta libraries were sequenced as 87-base-pair reads on the Illumina HiSeq System. The original methods were these. In a later analysis, tens of millions of unique TCR beta chains were counted across the roughly 610 repertoires, and roughly 11 million of these chains were shared by at least two donors. Raw reads were error-corrected and collapsed into unique sequences by a nearest-neighbor algorithm in which closely related sequences were merged to remove PCR and sequencing errors. Alignment of CDR3 sequences to IMGT reference sequences was used to assign V, D and J gene segments. For a sequence to be retained, a match of at least six nucleotides to both a V gene segment and a J gene segment was required. A rearrangement counted as productive if the CDR3 had no stop codons and remained in frame with V and J, and every other rearrangement counted as non-productive. Following IMGT convention, CDR3 was defined as the stretch from the second conserved V-encoded cysteine up to the conserved J-encoded phenylalanine. In an earlier analysis of some 550 of the donors, sequences lacking an unambiguous match to a single V gene segment were excluded. An earlier analysis of under 750 of the donors called V segments functional above 56.7% productive rearrangements and segregating when the between-donor standard deviation exceeded 5%. A statistical classification framework was developed to diagnose cytomegalovirus status using the catalog of TCR beta chain sequences. In a later analysis, TCR nucleotide sequences were compared against IMGT/GENE-DB human TR gene sequences so that V and J genes could be assigned. Using the TCRdist pipeline, a later analysis assigned CDR3 sequences along with most-parsimonious VDJ recombination scenarios. A later analysis defined each TCR beta chain by its CDR3 amino acid sequence plus V-gene family, and excluded reads lacking a unique V-gene family. To address suspected cross-contamination and a sequencing artifact, a later analysis removed 450 to 700 highly shared, low-generation-probability nucleotide sequences. In a later analysis, a clonal expansion index was calculated for each public chain from normalized within-repertoire ranks of inferred template counts. In a later analysis, generation probabilities were computed using a VDJ recombination model fitted to out-of-frame rearrangements, and the results were checked against IGoR. Hypergeometric tests were used in a later analysis to score TCR-TCR, TCR-HLA and TCR-CMV co-occurrence, with a repertoire-size bias correction applied to the TCR pairs. To estimate false discovery rates, a later analysis permuted the HLA or CMV assignments 20 times. A later analysis grouped co-occurring TCRs with DBSCAN, adding TCRdist sequence similarity when clustering within HLA-allele-positive subsets. Repertoires with fewer than 30,000 or more than 120,000 public chains were left out of co-occurrence clustering, as were about 5 repertoires with anomalous nucleotide sharing. The immuneACCESS repertoire file appears here via TCRdb, limited to in-frame rearrangements. These files lack a portion of the clones; in checked studies, under half of the deficit traces to unresolved V genes, and the cause of the others is not known. The V and J calls and clone size were taken over from that table, and D and trimming were inferred from the DNA. Recorded for this sample are some 150,000 clones; around 74% of them occurred a single time. The biggest ten clones account for around 6.5% of the sample.

The study at large found these results: Three of the identified cytomegalovirus-associated TCR beta chains were confirmed in vitro to be specific for cytomegalovirus antigens. The earlier analysis of some 560 of the donors excluded over 15 rarely observed V segments, including chromosome 9 orphons, because counts were too low. A total of some 180 TCR beta chains were listed by the study as associated with cytomegalovirus. Correlated functional status among segregating V segments might be attributable to linkage disequilibrium, but an unknown experimental factor could not be ruled out. Most TCR sequences were seen in very few donors, while some public TCRs were found in many individuals. According to a later genetic analysis, donors in an Asian-associated ancestry cluster had fewer N-insertions in productive TCRs than the approximately 610-donor mean. A further reported finding was that TCR beta sequences accurately predicted the HLA-A and HLA-B alleles for most subjects in the first cohort. It was suggested by the authors that the approach could potentially be generalized to other disease states and immunological phenotypes. In this cohort, only TCR beta chains were sequenced, and detectable features were limited by the absence of alpha or paired-chain data. Because HLA typing was missing for some donors at each locus, association tests included only the typed subset. CMV serostatus was the only immune exposure information available for the cohort. In a later analysis, several top co-occurrence clusters were reported to appear linked to parvovirus B19, influenza, CMV and Epstein-Barr virus. In a later analysis, TCR association rates were found to vary across HLA loci, with the most associated TCRs seen for DRB1 alleles and the fewest for HLA-C alleles. Some IMGT-functional V segments, including TRBV6-2 and TRBV6-3, could not be told apart with the 87-base-pair reads, so those segments were excluded. Compared with equally common non-associated chains, HLA-associated TCR beta chains in a later analysis were more clonally expanded and had lower generation probabilities. A group of highly shared sequence variants was considered likely to be a technical artifact of the sequencing pipeline. Broadly in line with IMGT annotations, most TCR beta V segments showed up in productive rearrangements about 87% or about 30% of the time in an earlier analysis of 587 of the donors. In a later genetic analysis, a missense DCLRE1C variant was associated with V-gene and J-gene trimming of TCR beta chains, and the association was replicated in an independent cohort. The presence/absence analyses assumed that sequencing depth was roughly uniform across donors, and that assumption may not be true. In a later analysis, some 18,000 TCR beta sequences were associated with specific HLA alleles at a false discovery rate of 0.05. In both the original and validation cohorts, the classifier was reported to diagnose cytomegalovirus status with high specificity and sensitivity. When HLA alleles, especially DR and DQ, strongly co-occurred, attributing TCR associations to individual alleles was difficult. A later analysis found that most CMV-associated TCR beta chains appeared HLA-restricted, with HLA associations seemingly driven largely by CMV exposure.

About this clone itself: Its recognized antigen is unknown. No per-base quality is available; no much larger clone lies one base away.

Recombination linked TRBV10-1 to TRBJ2-5; TRBD2 fits 7 bases in the junction. The sequencing sample was made of PBMCs. This receptor was obtained from a man aged 45-65 years in good health and CMV-seropositive. The nucleotide sequence reads TGCGCCAGCAGTTTGGATTCGGGGGGAACCCAGTACTTC. Translation gives CASSLDSGGTQYF.